This T cell receptor (beta chain) was identified in a study of technical replicates of blood from several donors. Sequenced by immunoSEQ multiplex PCR; TCRdb stores in-frame clones only, minus some. The sample carries about 66,000 clones, over 75% recorded once. The receptor comes from a human donor in good health. Some clones in this sample may be carry-over from other donors' samples. Sequenced material: PBMCs.

CDR3 protein: CASSYAGILGSYTF. DNA for the CDR3: TGTGCCAGCAGTTACGCCGGGATTCTCGGGAGCTACACCTTC. V and J are TRBV6-5 and TRBJ1-2; the D is unclear. Germline loops: CDR1 MNHEY, CDR2 SVGAGI. The germline V and J ends were trimmed by 2 bases and 9 bases, with 16 bases remaining between them. The CDR3 consists of 14 residues.